The 15 T cell receptor beta chains listed next were all sequenced from one sample in a study of blood T cell repertoires in COVID-19. Clones were read by immunoSEQ multiplex PCR, and TCRdb kept only the in-frame ones, dropping some. The sample shows about 100,000 clones, more than 75% of them seen only once. The specimen sequenced was peripheral blood. The receptors originated from a human donor in a cohort sampled during active COVID-19.

This clone is medium-sized in the sample. CDR3 sequence: CASSISTSPYNEQFF. In DNA form, the CDR3 reads TGTGCCAGTAGTATATCGACTAGCCCCTACAATGAGCAGTTCTTC. The V gene is TRBV19, the J gene TRBJ2-1, with 7 bases that match TRBD2. After removal of 2 bases from V and 2 bases from J, the junction contained 3 bases not matched to a gene. Germline V gene lookup returns CDR1 LNHDA and CDR2 SQIVND (reference sequence). This CDR3 has 15 amino acids.

The rearrangement links TRBV27 to TRBJ1-4; D uncertain. This CDR3 comprises 13 residues. Between the trimmed V and J ends, which lost 3 bases and 6 bases, there was a span of 8 bases. The germline CDR1 and CDR2 sequences are MNHEY and SMNVEV (reference sequence). CDR3 residues: CASSFRPDEKLFF. Written as DNA, the CDR3 is TGTGCCAGCAGTTTCCGCCCGGATGAAAAACTGTTTTTT.

V is TRBV27 and J is TRBJ2-7, with 11 nucleotides matching TRBD2. Losses at the gene ends were 6 bases for V and 2 bases for J; bases not matched to a gene: 6. The CDR3 totals 15 residues. Looked up from germline, CDR1 is MNHEY and CDR2 is SMNVEV (reference sequence). The CDR3 nucleotides are TGTGCCAGCAGCCCCCGACTAGCGGGACCCTACGAGCAGTACTTC. Encoded protein: CASSPRLAGPYEQYF.

This sequence joins TRBV25-1 and TRBJ1-4; D is unclear. Trimming cost V 3 bases and J 11 bases, with 19 bases left between them. The CDR3 has 15 amino acids. CDR1 is MGHDK, CDR2 SYGVNS, per germline. The DNA of the CDR3 is TGTGCCAGCAGTGATCCGAGGGAAAGCCTGAAGAAACTGTTTTTT. It codes for CASSDPRESLKKLFF. Full variable domain (outside the CDR3, taken from reference TRBV25-1 and TRBJ1-4): EADIYQTPRYLVIGTGKKITLECSQTMGHDKMYWYQQDPGMELHLIHYSYGVNSTEKGDLSSESTVSRIRTEHFPLTLESARPSHTSQYLCASSDPRESLKKLFFGSGTQLSVL.

This chain links TRBV2 with TRBJ1-6, with 8 bases fitting TRBD1. Germline-derived CDR1 and CDR2 are SNHLY and FYNNEI. This CDR3 spans 15 amino acids. The J segment lost 6 bases and the V segment lost 4 bases, leaving 5 bases of the junction unmatched. Here the CDR3 DNA reads TGTGCCAGCAGTGTTCAGGGGGCAACTAATTCACCCCTCCACTTT. It codes for CASSVQGATNSPLHF.

V gene TRBV27 combines with J gene TRBJ2-4; TRBD1 matches 8 bases. With 5 bases clipped from V and 6 bases from J, the junction kept 12 bases outside the gene matches. The germline V gene has CDR1 MNHEY and CDR2 SMNVEV (reference sequence). The CDR3 covers 16 residues. The CDR3 coding sequence is TGTGCCAGCAGTCCCCGTGGGTCCAGGGGGCGAAACATTCAGTACTTC. This translates into CASSPRGSRGRNIQYF.

The chain's CDR3 is CASSYSLGSTIYF. The CDR3 nucleotides read TGTGCCAGCAGTTACTCATTGGGGAGCACCATATATTTT. The chain recombines TRBV6-5 with TRBJ1-3; D gene uncertain. Germline CDR1 MNHEY, CDR2 SVGAGI. The CDR3 length is 13 residues. V lost 0 bases and J lost 9, with 9 bases in between.

The genes are TRBV11-2 and TRBJ1-4; D is unclear. V lost 2 bases and J 3 bases, leaving 13 bases between the germline ends. The CDR3 runs to 16 residues. Germline CDR1 reads SGHAT; CDR2 reads FQNNGV. In nucleotides, the CDR3 is TGTGCCAGCAGCTTACGAGCAGGTCAAGCTAATGAAAAACTGTTTTTT. Protein: CASSLRAGQANEKLFF. Full variable domain (remainder filled in from reference TRBV11-2 and TRBJ1-4): EAGVAQSPRYKIIEKRQSVAFWCNPISGHATLYWYQQILGQGPKLLIQFQNNGVVDDSQLPKDRFSAERLKGVDSTLKIQPAKLEDSAVYLCASSLRAGQANEKLFFGSGTQLSVL.

V usage is TRBV6-2 or TRBV6-3 and J usage is TRBJ2-2; D is unresolved. The CDR3 covers 14 residues. In germline, CDR1 is MNHEY, CDR2 SVGEGT. Trimming removed 4 bases from V and 8 bases from J, with 14 bases in between. Written as DNA, the CDR3 is TGTGCCAGCAGTTCGATAGCTCTTACTGGGGAGCTGTTTTTT. Its protein product is CASSSIALTGELFF.

CDR3 nucleotides: TGTGCCACCAGCAGAGATATGGGGCCCGGGGGAGAGACCCAGTACTTC. Its protein is CATSRDMGPGGETQYF. The gene calls are TRBV15 and TRBJ2-5; TRBD2 is a possible D gene (6 bases). This CDR3 comprises 16 residues. Germline V gene lookup returns CDR1 LNHNV and CDR2 YYDKDF (reference sequence). Trimming cost V 0 bases and J 4 bases, with 15 bases left between them.

This chain uses TRBV5-1 with TRBJ1-3, with D unclear. The germline V gene encodes CDR1 SGHRS and CDR2 YFSETQ. The V end lost 4 bases, the J end lost 1 base, and 15 bases lay between the germline ends. The CDR3 consists of 16 residues. In DNA, the CDR3 is TGCGCCAGCAGCCCCTACTTCGGTGGTTCTGGAAACACCATATATTTT. Protein: CASSPYFGGSGNTIYF.

This clone was seen once. This chain links TRBV28 with TRBJ1-2; D perhaps matches TRBD1 (6 bases). Trimming took 5 bases from V and 4 from J, leaving 11 bases between them. This CDR3 spans 13 amino acids. Germline lookup yields CDR1 MDHEN and CDR2 SYDVKM. This CDR3 is CASSNTGSYGYTF. Here the CDR3 DNA reads TGTGCCAGCAGTAACACAGGGTCCTATGGCTACACCTTC.

This clone was found once. This chain links TRBV5-5 with TRBJ2-1; 9 bases map to TRBD2. The germline CDR1 and CDR2 sequences are SGHKS and YYEKEE (reference sequence). Germline trimming cut 5 bases from V and 7 bases from J; bases unmatched to any gene: 10. The CDR3 runs 15 residues. This CDR3 reads CASSPTSGQKNEQFF. CDR3 nucleotides: TGTGCCAGCAGTCCGACTAGCGGCCAGAAGAATGAGCAGTTCTTC.

The chain links TRBV9 to TRBJ2-1; no firm D call. V was trimmed by 4 bases and J by 7 bases, leaving 12 bases between them. CDR1 is SGDLS, CDR2 YYNGEE, per germline. The CDR3 sequence is 13 residues long. CDR3 sequence: CASSPAVGNEQFF. In DNA, the CDR3 is TGTGCCAGCAGCCCTGCGGTCGGGAATGAGCAGTTCTTC.

The chain recombines TRBV4-3 with TRBJ1-2, with D possibly being TRBD1 (6 bases). Trimming removed 4 bases from V and 5 bases from J, with 14 bases in between. The CDR3 is 14 residues long. The germline gives CDR1 LGHNA, CDR2 YSLEER. The CDR3 loop is CASSPPGTTYGYTF. The CDR3 DNA is TGCGCCAGCAGCCCACCCGGGACAACTTATGGCTACACCTTC.